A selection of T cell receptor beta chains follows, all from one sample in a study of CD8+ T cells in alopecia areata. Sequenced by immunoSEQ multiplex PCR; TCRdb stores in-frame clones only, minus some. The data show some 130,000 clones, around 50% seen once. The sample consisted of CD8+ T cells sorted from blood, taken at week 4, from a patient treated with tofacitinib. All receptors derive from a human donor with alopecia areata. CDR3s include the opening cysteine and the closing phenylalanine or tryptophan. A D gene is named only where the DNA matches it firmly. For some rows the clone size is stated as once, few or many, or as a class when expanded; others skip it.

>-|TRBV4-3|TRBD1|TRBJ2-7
TGCGCCAGCAGCCAAATACAGGGGCTAGTGTACGAGCAGTACTTC
CASSQIQGLVYEQYF
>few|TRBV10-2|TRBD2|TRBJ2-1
TGCGCCAGCGTATCGGGGGGGCCAAATGAGCAGTTCTTC
CASVSGGPNEQFF
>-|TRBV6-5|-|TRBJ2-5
TGTGCCAGCACCCCTGACAGAACGTACCAAGAGACCCAGTACTTC
CASTPDRTYQETQYF
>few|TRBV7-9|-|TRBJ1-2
TGTGCCAGCAGCCACGGGCAGACTAACTATGGCTACACCTTC
CASSHGQTNYGYTF
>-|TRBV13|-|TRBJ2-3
TGTGCCAGCAGCCCAAACACGGATACGCAGTATTTT
CASSPNTDTQYF
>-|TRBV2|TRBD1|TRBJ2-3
TGTGCCAGCGGGAGTATGACAGGGGGCTCAGATACGCAGTATTTT
CASGSMTGGSDTQYF
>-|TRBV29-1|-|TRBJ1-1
TGCAGCGTTGTACAGGAGAACACTGAAGCTTTCTTT
CSVVQENTEAFF
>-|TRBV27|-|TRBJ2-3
TGTGCCAGCACCGATTTCACAGATACGCAGTATTTT
CASTDFTDTQYF
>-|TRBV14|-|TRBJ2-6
TGTGCCAGCAGCCAAAATCGGGTGACTGGGGCCAACGTCCTGACTTTC
CASSQNRVTGANVLTF
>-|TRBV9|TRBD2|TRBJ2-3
TGTGCCAGCAGCGCCTATGGCGGGGGGCGGGCAGATACGCAGTATTTT
CASSAYGGGRADTQYF
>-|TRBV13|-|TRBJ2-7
TGTGCCAGCAGCTTAATAGGGGGCGAGCAGTACTTC
CASSLIGGEQYF
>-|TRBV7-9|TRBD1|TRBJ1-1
TGTGCCAGCAGAGTTACAGGGGGCGGCACTGAAGCTTTCTTT
CASRVTGGGTEAFF
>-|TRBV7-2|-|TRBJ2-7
TGTGCCAGCAGCTTAGCGGCGGACGACTTTTACGAGCAGTACTTC
CASSLAADDFYEQYF
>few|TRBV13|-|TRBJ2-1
TGTGCCAGCAGCTCCCGTTTGGGTCCAGGGTACAATGAGCAGTTCTTC
CASSSRLGPGYNEQFF
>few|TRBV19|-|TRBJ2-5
TGTGCCAGTGGGACGTGGGACCAAGAGACCCAGTACTTC
CASGTWDQETQYF
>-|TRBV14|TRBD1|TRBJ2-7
TGTGCCAGCAGCCACCCCGGGACAGGACTACGAGAGCAGTACTTC
CASSHPGTGLREQYF
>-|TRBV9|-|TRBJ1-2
TGTGCCAGCAGCGTAGAGCCCGACGGAGGGAACTATGGCTACACCTTC
CASSVEPDGGNYGYTF
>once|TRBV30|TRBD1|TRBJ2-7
TGTGCCTGGAGTGTAAGAGGGGGCTCAAGCGAGCAGTACTTC
CAWSVRGGSSEQYF
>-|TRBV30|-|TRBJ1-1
TGTGCCTGGACAGCGAAGAACACTGAAGCTTTCTTT
CAWTAKNTEAFF
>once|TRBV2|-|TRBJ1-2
TGTGCCAGCACCTTGGAGGGACACCGCGGGCTCGGGGGCTACACCTTC
CASTLEGHRGLGGYTF
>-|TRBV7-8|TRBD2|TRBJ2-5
TGTGCCAGCAGCTCCGGACTAGAGCAAGAGACCCAGTACTTC
CASSSGLEQETQYF
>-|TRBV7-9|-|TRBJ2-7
TGTGCCAGCAGCCCACAACAGGGACGGTACGAGCAGTACTTC
CASSPQQGRYEQYF
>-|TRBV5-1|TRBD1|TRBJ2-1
TGCGCCAGCAGCTTAGGGACAGGGTTCGACAATGAGCAGTTCTTC
CASSLGTGFDNEQFF
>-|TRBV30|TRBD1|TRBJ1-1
TGTGCCTGGGGACAGGGAAAGAACACTGAAGCTTTCTTT
CAWGQGKNTEAFF
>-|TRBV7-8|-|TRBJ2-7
TGTGCCAGCAGCTTAAGGCAGAAGGAATCCTACGAGCAGTACTTC
CASSLRQKESYEQYF
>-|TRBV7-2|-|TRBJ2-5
TGTGCCAGCAGCAGAAACAGACAAGAGACCCAGTACTTC
CASSRNRQETQYF
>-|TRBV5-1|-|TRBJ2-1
TGCGCCAGCAGCTTGCAGGATCCCAATGAGCAGTTCTTC
CASSLQDPNEQFF
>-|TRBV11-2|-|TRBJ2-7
TGTGCCAGCAGCGCCTACTACGAGCAGTACTTC
CASSAYYEQYF
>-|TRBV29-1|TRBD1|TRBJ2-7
TGCAGCGTCGATGCCCGGGACAGGGGATCCTACGAGCAGTACTTC
CSVDARDRGSYEQYF
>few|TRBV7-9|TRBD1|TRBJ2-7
TGTGCCAGCAGCTTGACAGGGGTTGTATACGAGCAGTACTTC
CASSLTGVVYEQYF
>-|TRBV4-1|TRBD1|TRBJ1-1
TGCGCCAGCAGCCGGCGGGACAGCGAAGCTTTCTTT
CASSRRDSEAFF